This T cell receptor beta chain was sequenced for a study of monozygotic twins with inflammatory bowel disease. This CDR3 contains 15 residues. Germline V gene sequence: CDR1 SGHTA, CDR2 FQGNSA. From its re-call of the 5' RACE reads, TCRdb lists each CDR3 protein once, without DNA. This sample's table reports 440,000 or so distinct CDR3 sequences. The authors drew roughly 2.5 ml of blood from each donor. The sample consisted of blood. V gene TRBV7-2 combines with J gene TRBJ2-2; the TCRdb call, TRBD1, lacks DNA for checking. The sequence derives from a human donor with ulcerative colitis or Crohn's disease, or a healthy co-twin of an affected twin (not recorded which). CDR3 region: CASATGVRGTGELFF.